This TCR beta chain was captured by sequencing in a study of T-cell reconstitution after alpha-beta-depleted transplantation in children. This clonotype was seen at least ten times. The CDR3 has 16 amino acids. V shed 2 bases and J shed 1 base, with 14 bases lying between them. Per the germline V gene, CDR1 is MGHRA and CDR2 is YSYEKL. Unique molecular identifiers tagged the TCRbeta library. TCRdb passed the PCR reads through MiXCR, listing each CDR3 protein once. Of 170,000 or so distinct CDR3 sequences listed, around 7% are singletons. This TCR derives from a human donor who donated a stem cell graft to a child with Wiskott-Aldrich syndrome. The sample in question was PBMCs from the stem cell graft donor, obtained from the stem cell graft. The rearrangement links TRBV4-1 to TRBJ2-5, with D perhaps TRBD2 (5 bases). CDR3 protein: CASSQWYSGVQETQYF. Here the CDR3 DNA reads TGCGCCAGCAGCCAATGGTACTCCGGGGTCCAAGAGACCCAGTACTTC.